This T cell receptor beta chain is from a study of regulatory T cells in long-lasting Graves disease. General study results and limits: Persistent cases favored TRBV28, TRBJ1-2 and TRBJ2-5. Persistent cases of Graves' showed reduced TCR diversity relative to newly diagnosed patients.

Documented time point: newly diagnosed GD, antithyroid drugs for less than 3 months. Extracted PBMC RNA gave rise to the TCR library. This clonotype came up a few times. Its cognate antigen is unknown. Germline V CDR1 and CDR2: ENHRY, SYGVKD. The V end lost 5 bases, the J end lost 3 bases, and 16 bases lay between the germline ends. This CDR3 region has 15 residues. TCR beta libraries were built with iRepertoire HTBI primers and Arm-PCR of CDR3 regions. TCRdb passed the multiplex PCR reads through MiXCR, listing each CDR3 protein once. Here the sample spans roughly 500,000 distinct CDR3 sequences, approximately 12% being singletons. These data were likewise used in another study, on T cells in Graves' hyperthyroidism and ophthalmopathy. Turning to that study: On the basis of clinical symptoms, serum thyroxine and TRAb, thyroid ultrasound and orbital computed tomography, diagnoses were made.

The TCR was taken from a woman aged 25 to 39 with Graves disease. The sequencing here drew on peripheral blood mononuclear cells (PBMCs), taken at new diagnosis, from a patient treated with antithyroid drugs. The chain combines TRBV10-3 with TRBJ1-1; D not certain. DNA for the CDR3: TGTGCCATCAGTCCGGGCCACCGGGAGGACACTGAAGCTTTCTTT. Protein product: CAISPGHREDTEAFF.